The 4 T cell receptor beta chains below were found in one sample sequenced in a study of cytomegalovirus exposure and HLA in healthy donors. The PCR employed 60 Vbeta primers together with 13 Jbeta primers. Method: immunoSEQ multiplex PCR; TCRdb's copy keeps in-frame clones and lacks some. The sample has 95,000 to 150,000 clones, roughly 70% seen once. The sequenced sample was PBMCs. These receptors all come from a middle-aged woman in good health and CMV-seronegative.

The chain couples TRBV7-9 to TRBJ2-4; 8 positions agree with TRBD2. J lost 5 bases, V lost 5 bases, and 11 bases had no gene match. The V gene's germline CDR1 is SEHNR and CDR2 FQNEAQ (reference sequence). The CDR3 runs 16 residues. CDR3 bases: TGTGCCAGCAGCGTGCCCCCTGCGGGAGGCCAAAACATTCAGTACTTC. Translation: CASSVPPAGGQNIQYF.

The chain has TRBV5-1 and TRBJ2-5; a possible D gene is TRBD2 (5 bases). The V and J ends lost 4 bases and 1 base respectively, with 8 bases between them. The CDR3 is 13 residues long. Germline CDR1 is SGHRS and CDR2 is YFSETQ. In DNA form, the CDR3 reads TGCGCCAGCAGCCCCGGGGTCCAAGAGACCCAGTACTTC. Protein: CASSPGVQETQYF.

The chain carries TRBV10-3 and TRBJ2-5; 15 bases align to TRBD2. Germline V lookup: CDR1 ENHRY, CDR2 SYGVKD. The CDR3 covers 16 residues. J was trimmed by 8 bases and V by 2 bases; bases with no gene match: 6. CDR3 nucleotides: TGTGCCATCAGTGAGCCGGGGACTAGCGGGGGGACCACCCAGTACTTC. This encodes CAISEPGTSGGTTQYF.

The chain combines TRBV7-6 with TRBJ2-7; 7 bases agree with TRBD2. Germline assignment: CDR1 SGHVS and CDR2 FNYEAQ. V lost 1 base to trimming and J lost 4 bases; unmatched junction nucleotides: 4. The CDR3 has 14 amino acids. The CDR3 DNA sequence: TGTGCCAGCAGCTTAGGCGGGGGAGTATACGAGCAGTACTTC. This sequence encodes CASSLGGGVYEQYF. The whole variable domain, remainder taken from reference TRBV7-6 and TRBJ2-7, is GAGVSQSPRYKVTKRGQDVALRCDPISGHVSLYWYRQALGQGPEFLTYFNYEAQQDKSGLPNDRFSAERPEGSISTLTIQRTEQRDSAMYRCASSLGGGVYEQYFGPGTRLTVT.